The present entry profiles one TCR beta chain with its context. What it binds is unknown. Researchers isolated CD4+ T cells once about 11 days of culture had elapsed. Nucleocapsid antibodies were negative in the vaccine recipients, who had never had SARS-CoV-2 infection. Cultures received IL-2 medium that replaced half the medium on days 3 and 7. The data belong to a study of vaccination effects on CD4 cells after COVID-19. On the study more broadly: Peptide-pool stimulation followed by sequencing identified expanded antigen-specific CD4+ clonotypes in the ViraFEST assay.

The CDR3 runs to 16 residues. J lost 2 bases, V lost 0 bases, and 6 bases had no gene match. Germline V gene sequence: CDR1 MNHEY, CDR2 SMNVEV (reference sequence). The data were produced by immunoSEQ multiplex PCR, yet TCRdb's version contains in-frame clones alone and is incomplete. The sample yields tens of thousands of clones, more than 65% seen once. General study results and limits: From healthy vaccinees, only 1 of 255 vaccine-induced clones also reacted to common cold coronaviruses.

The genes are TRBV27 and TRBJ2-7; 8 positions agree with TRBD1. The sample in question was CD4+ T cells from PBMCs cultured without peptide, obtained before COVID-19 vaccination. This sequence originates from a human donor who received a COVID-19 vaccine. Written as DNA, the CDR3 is TGTGCCAGCAGTTTATCCCCCCCAGGGGGCCCCTACGAGCAGTACTTC. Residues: CASSLSPPGGPYEQYF.